Listed below are T cell receptor beta chains from one sample, sequenced in a study of tumor-infiltrating lymphocytes in primary liver carcinoma. TCRdb re-derived calls from the multiplex PCR reads in MiXCR, one entry per CDR3 protein. The sample gives about 190,000 distinct CDR3 sequences, approximately 86% of which show up once; about a sixth is in the top ten. The sequenced sample consisted of tumor tissue from primary liver carcinoma. The source is a middle-aged man with primary liver carcinoma and hepatitis B virus infection. The CDR3 runs from the conserved cysteine through the conserved F or W. D genes are given only for firm matches. Rows give clone size only sometimes, using once, few, many, or a class for an expanded clone.

clone_size: .
j_call: TRBJ1-6
d_call: .
v_call: TRBV11-1
cdr3_nt: TGTGCCAGCTGCCAGACACTGGTTACACCCCTCCACTTT
cdr3_aa: CASCQTLVTPLHF

clone_size: once
j_call: TRBJ2-3
d_call: .
v_call: TRBV5-5
cdr3_nt: TGTGCCAACAGCTTCACAGGTCGAACAAATACGCAGTATTTT
cdr3_aa: CANSFTGRTNTQYF

clone_size: .
j_call: TRBJ2-7
d_call: TRBD1
v_call: TRBV11-3
cdr3_nt: TGTGCCAGCAGCGAGGGACAGATCTACGAGCAGTACTTC
cdr3_aa: CASSEGQIYEQYF

clone_size: .
j_call: TRBJ2-3
d_call: TRBD2
v_call: TRBV7-2
cdr3_nt: TGTGCCAGCAGCTTAGCGCATCTAGCGGGGTTCACAGATACGCAGTATTTT
cdr3_aa: CASSLAHLAGFTDTQYF

clone_size: .
j_call: TRBJ1-5
d_call: .
v_call: TRBV7-8
cdr3_nt: TGTGCCAGCAGCGAGCAGGGTAAAAGTACGAATCAGCCCCAGCATTTT
cdr3_aa: CASSEQGKSTNQPQHF

clone_size: .
j_call: TRBJ1-3
d_call: .
v_call: TRBV6-5
cdr3_nt: TGTGCCAGCAGCTTCGGACATGGGAGAGTGGGAAACACTATATATTTC
cdr3_aa: CASSFGHGRVGNTIYF

clone_size: .
j_call: TRBJ2-7
d_call: .
v_call: TRBV13
cdr3_nt: TGTGCCAGCAGTTCCTATACTTATTCGAACGAGCAGTACTTC
cdr3_aa: CASSSYTYSNEQYF

clone_size: many
j_call: TRBJ2-3
d_call: .
v_call: TRBV10-3
cdr3_nt: TGTGCCATCAGTGAGTTCACAGATACGCAGTATTTT
cdr3_aa: CAISEFTDTQYF

clone_size: .
j_call: TRBJ2-5
d_call: TRBD1
v_call: TRBV28
cdr3_nt: TGTGCCAGCAGTCGTACAGGGGTCATGGGGGAGACCCAGTACTTC
cdr3_aa: CASSRTGVMGETQYF

clone_size: .
j_call: TRBJ2-4
d_call: .
v_call: TRBV11-2
cdr3_nt: TGTGCCAGCAGCTTTTACCGGACATCTCTAGCCAAAAACATTCAGTACTTC
cdr3_aa: CASSFYRTSLAKNIQYF

clone_size: .
j_call: TRBJ1-4
d_call: TRBD1
v_call: TRBV5-1
cdr3_nt: TGCACCAGCACCGACCCAGGGGGGATTGAAAAACTGTTTTTT
cdr3_aa: CTSTDPGGIEKLFF

clone_size: .
j_call: TRBJ2-1
d_call: TRBD2
v_call: TRBV14
cdr3_nt: TGTGCCAGTAGCCAAGACAGGACTAGCGGTAACCCCCACAATGAGCAGTTCTTC
cdr3_aa: CASSQDRTSGNPHNEQFF

clone_size: .
j_call: TRBJ2-5
d_call: .
v_call: TRBV7-9
cdr3_nt: TGTCCCAGCAGCATAGAAGGAGAGACCCAGTACTTC
cdr3_aa: CPSSIEGETQYF

clone_size: .
j_call: TRBJ1-1
d_call: .
v_call: TRBV28
cdr3_nt: TGTGCCAGCAGTCGTGAGAGAATGTACACTGAAGCTTCCTTT
cdr3_aa: CASSRERMYTEASF

clone_size: .
j_call: TRBJ2-5
d_call: TRBD1
v_call: TRBV24-1
cdr3_nt: TGTGCCACCAGTGTGGACAAAAGACAAGGGGGCAGGGAGACCCAGTACTTC
cdr3_aa: CATSVDKRQGGRETQYF

clone_size: many
j_call: TRBJ2-1
d_call: TRBD2
v_call: TRBV5-1
cdr3_nt: TGCGCCAGCAGCTTGGCCCCAACTAGCGGGTCTCTAAACAATGAGCAGTTCTTC
cdr3_aa: CASSLAPTSGSLNNEQFF

clone_size: .
j_call: TRBJ1-5
d_call: .
v_call: TRBV10-3
cdr3_nt: TGTGACATCAGTGAGTCGACAGCTCAGCCCCAGCATTTT
cdr3_aa: CDISESTAQPQHF

clone_size: .
j_call: TRBJ2-5
d_call: TRBD1
v_call: TRBV29-1
cdr3_nt: TGCAGGGTTGAAGCGGGCAGGGGGCGAGCAGAGACCCAATACTTC
cdr3_aa: CRVEAGRGRAETQYF

clone_size: .
j_call: TRBJ2-7
d_call: .
v_call: TRBV11-2
cdr3_nt: TGTGCCAGGAGCTCTAACAGTAACTGCTACGAGCAGTACTTC
cdr3_aa: CARSSNSNCYEQYF

clone_size: .
j_call: TRBJ1-1
d_call: .
v_call: TRBV5-1
cdr3_nt: TGCGCCAGCAGTCCGGGGAACCTTAACACTGAAACATTCTTT
cdr3_aa: CASSPGNLNTETFF

clone_size: once
j_call: TRBJ2-1
d_call: .
v_call: TRBV7-2
cdr3_nt: TGTGCCAGCAGCCCCTTGGGGGGAGAGGGCGATGAGCAGTTCTTC
cdr3_aa: CASSPLGGEGDEQFF

clone_size: .
j_call: TRBJ2-1
d_call: .
v_call: TRBV10-3
cdr3_nt: TGTGCTATCATTGAGTCTCTAGCATCGAGGCCCTACAATGAGCAGTTCTTC
cdr3_aa: CAIIESLASRPYNEQFF

clone_size: .
j_call: TRBJ1-1
d_call: .
v_call: TRBV29-1
cdr3_nt: TGCAGTGTTCTAGTCCTCCAGGGTAGGAGTGAAACTTTCTTT
cdr3_aa: CSVLVLQGRSETFF

clone_size: many
j_call: TRBJ1-2
d_call: TRBD1
v_call: TRBV28
cdr3_nt: TGTGCCAGCAGATCCGGGACAGGACGAAACTATGGCTACACCTTC
cdr3_aa: CASRSGTGRNYGYTF

clone_size: once
j_call: TRBJ2-3
d_call: .
v_call: TRBV29-1
cdr3_nt: TGCAGCGTTGTCGGACCGATCCATCAGCCCCAGTATTTT
cdr3_aa: CSVVGPIHQPQYF

clone_size: .
j_call: TRBJ1-1
d_call: .
v_call: TRBV29-1
cdr3_nt: TGCACCGTTTGGGCGGGGTGGGGAAGGAACACTGAAGCTTTCTTT
cdr3_aa: CTVWAGWGRNTEAFF

clone_size: .
j_call: TRBJ1-2
d_call: .
v_call: TRBV12-3/TRBV12-4
cdr3_nt: TGTGTCAACACCTCCCAGGGCGGCGGTGACTACACCTTC
cdr3_aa: CVNTSQGGGDYTF

clone_size: .
j_call: TRBJ2-1
d_call: TRBD2
v_call: TRBV5-1
cdr3_nt: TGCGCTAGCAGCTCGGTAGCGGGAGTTACCTACAATGAGCAGTTCTTC
cdr3_aa: CASSSVAGVTYNEQFF

clone_size: many
j_call: TRBJ2-5
d_call: .
v_call: TRBV7-9
cdr3_nt: TGTGCCAGCAGCATCCCAAGCGAGACCCAGTACTTC
cdr3_aa: CASSIPSETQYF

clone_size: .
j_call: TRBJ2-3
d_call: .
v_call: TRBV6-1
cdr3_nt: TGTCCCAGCAAATCGGGGGCAGGCACGCAGTATTTT
cdr3_aa: CPSKSGAGTQYF

clone_size: .
j_call: TRBJ2-7
d_call: TRBD1
v_call: TRBV5-6
cdr3_nt: TGTGCCAGCAGCGCCACAGGGGCCCGCGAAGGGCGGAACTCCTACGAGCAGTACTTC
cdr3_aa: CASSATGAREGRNSYEQYF

clone_size: .
j_call: TRBJ2-1
d_call: .
v_call: TRBV14
cdr3_nt: TGTGCCAGCAGCCGTCTAGGGGTATGTGATGAGCAGTTCTTT
cdr3_aa: CASSRLGVCDEQFF

clone_size: .
j_call: TRBJ2-1
d_call: .
v_call: TRBV4-2
cdr3_nt: TGTGCCAGCAGCCAAGATTGGATTACCTGCAGTGAGCAGTTCTTC
cdr3_aa: CASSQDWITCSEQFF

clone_size: once
j_call: TRBJ2-5
d_call: TRBD1
v_call: TRBV29-1
cdr3_nt: TGCATCGTGTGGGGGACAGGTGAGACCCAGTACTTC
cdr3_aa: CIVWGTGETQYF

clone_size: .
j_call: TRBJ1-5
d_call: .
v_call: TRBV20-1
cdr3_nt: TGCAGTGCTAGGGGGCGGATGGGTCAGCCCCAGCACTTT
cdr3_aa: CSARGRMGQPQHF

clone_size: .
j_call: TRBJ1-5
d_call: .
v_call: TRBV6-6
cdr3_nt: TGTGCCAGCAGCTCCCCAGGGGACCAGCCCCAGCATTTT
cdr3_aa: CASSSPGDQPQHF

clone_size: .
j_call: TRBJ1-4
d_call: .
v_call: TRBV12-3/TRBV12-4
cdr3_nt: TGTCCCAGCAGCACCGACCTGGATCCGAAGCTGGAAAAACTGTTTTTT
cdr3_aa: CPSSTDLDPKLEKLFF

clone_size: .
j_call: TRBJ1-2
d_call: .
v_call: TRBV6-2/TRBV6-3
cdr3_nt: TGTTCCAGCAGTTACCTCGGAGTGGGCTCCGGAGGTGGCTACATCTTC
cdr3_aa: CSSSYLGVGSGGGYIF

clone_size: once
j_call: TRBJ2-3
d_call: .
v_call: TRBV7-8
cdr3_nt: TGTGCCAGCAGCCTACGGGCGAGCGGGCCCGATACTCAGTATTTT
cdr3_aa: CASSLRASGPDTQYF

clone_size: .
j_call: TRBJ2-5
d_call: .
v_call: TRBV29-1
cdr3_nt: TGCAACGTTGAAGATGTAGGACAAGGCGATACCCAGTACTTC
cdr3_aa: CNVEDVGQGDTQYF

clone_size: few
j_call: TRBJ2-1
d_call: TRBD2
v_call: TRBV12-3/TRBV12-4
cdr3_nt: TGTGTCAGCAGTGCCCAGAGGGGGGTAGCGGGAGACAACAATGAGCAGTTCTTC
cdr3_aa: CVSSAQRGVAGDNNEQFF

clone_size: once
j_call: TRBJ2-7
d_call: .
v_call: TRBV11-2
cdr3_nt: TGTGTCAGCAACTCCGGACGGCTTTACGCGCACGAGCAGTACTTC
cdr3_aa: CVSNSGRLYAHEQYF

clone_size: .
j_call: TRBJ2-1
d_call: .
v_call: TRBV7-7
cdr3_nt: TGTGCCAGCAGCCCAAGGGGAGGTGAGCAGTTCTTC
cdr3_aa: CASSPRGGEQFF

clone_size: once
j_call: TRBJ2-5
d_call: .
v_call: TRBV6-6
cdr3_nt: TGTGCCAGCAGATACGCGTCTAGTGGGCAAGAGACCCAGTACTTC
cdr3_aa: CASRYASSGQETQYF

clone_size: many
j_call: TRBJ2-3
d_call: TRBD2
v_call: TRBV5-1
cdr3_nt: TGCGCCAGCAGTGGGCTAGCGGCTAGCACAGATACGCAGTATTTT
cdr3_aa: CASSGLAASTDTQYF

clone_size: .
j_call: TRBJ2-3
d_call: .
v_call: TRBV28
cdr3_nt: TGTGCCAGGAGCCTACAGGGTCCAGATACGCAGTATTTT
cdr3_aa: CARSLQGPDTQYF

clone_size: .
j_call: TRBJ2-7
d_call: .
v_call: TRBV5-4
cdr3_nt: TGTGCCAGCAGCCAAGATGTGGTGTATAAGCACTTC
cdr3_aa: CASSQDVVYKHF